This T cell receptor beta chain was identified in a study of cytomegalovirus exposure and HLA in healthy donors. This PCR relied on a set of 60 Vbeta primers and 13 Jbeta primers. In the original workflow: Later reanalysis found around 84 million unique TCR beta chains, around 9.9 million of them shared. Only in-frame clones appear in the TCRdb table, and some are missing; sequencing was by immunoSEQ multiplex PCR. The V and J calls and clone size are taken from that table; D and trimming were inferred from the DNA. The sample has 180,000 or so clones; about 75% are singletons. Per germline, CDR1 MNHNY and CDR2 SVGAGI (reference sequence). The length of the CDR3 is 13 residues. V dropped 2 bases and J dropped 7 bases, with 9 bases sitting between them.

This TCR was sampled from a woman aged 40-49 years in good health and CMV-seropositive. The V gene is TRBV6-6, the J gene TRBJ1-3; D remains ambiguous. The sequenced material came from PBMCs. CDR3 residues: CASSYGARNTIYF. CDR3 nucleotides: TGTGCCAGCAGTTACGGAGCTCGGAACACCATATATTTT.